The 17 T cell receptor beta chains below all came from one sample that was sequenced in a study of cytomegalovirus exposure and HLA in healthy donors. Vbeta (60) and Jbeta (13) primers were used in the PCR. Data came from immunoSEQ multiplex PCR; TCRdb stores just in-frame clones and leaves some out. The sample yields about 170,000 clones, 75% to 90% seen once. The specimen was PBMCs. The receptors originated from a male donor in good health and CMV-seronegative.

The chain employs TRBV6-5 and TRBJ1-1, with D possibly TRBD1 on 6 matching bases. Germline V gene lookup returns CDR1 MNHEY and CDR2 SVGAGI. This CDR3 region has 16 residues. Trimming left V 0 bases short and J 0 bases short, with 11 bases between. The CDR3 region has the DNA TGTGCCAGCAGTTACTCGACCGAGGGGGTGAACACTGAAGCTTTCTTT. Amino acid sequence: CASSYSTEGVNTEAFF.

The chain has TRBV6-6 and TRBJ2-7, with a weak D call TRBD1 (5 bases). Trimming cost V 6 bases and J 6 bases, with 18 bases left between them. The CDR3 runs to 14 residues. Germline V gene sequence: CDR1 MNHNY, CDR2 SVGAGI (reference sequence). CDR3 region: CASSRTPWGGEQYF. DNA for the CDR3: TGTGCCAGCAGCAGGACCCCTTGGGGCGGCGAGCAGTACTTC.

This rearrangement joins TRBV7-9 to TRBJ2-1; D is possibly TRBD2 (7 bases). Trimming took off 5 bases at V and 9 bases at J, with 23 bases between the two ends. The CDR3 has 16 residues. Germline V gene data show CDR1 as SEHNR and CDR2 as FQNEAQ (reference sequence). CDR3 coding DNA: TGTGCCAGCAGCCCAAGGGAGGGGGGGAAGTGGAGTGAGCAGTTCTTC. It specifies CASSPREGGKWSEQFF.

V and J are TRBV9 and TRBJ1-1; 8 nucleotides match TRBD1. The CDR3 sequence is 15 residues long. Germline V gives CDR1 SGDLS, CDR2 YYNGEE. V was clipped by 0 bases and J by 5 bases; unmatched bases: 6. CDR3 bases: TGTGCCAGCAGCGTAGGGAACAGGGGGGGAACTGAAGCTTTCTTT. Translating gives CASSVGNRGGTEAFF.

CDR3 region: CASSLAGTGGGEQFF. CDR3 sequence (DNA): TGTGCCAGCAGCTTAGCCGGGACAGGGGGCGGTGAGCAGTTCTTC. This chain joins TRBV7-9 and TRBJ2-1; TRBD1 matches at 12 bases. CDR3 length equals 15 residues. Germline-derived CDR1 and CDR2 are SEHNR and FQNEAQ (reference sequence). The ends lost 0 bases at V and 9 bases at J; junction bases unmatched: 3. Variable domain in full (rest from reference TRBV7-9 and TRBJ2-1): DTGVSQNPRHKITKRGQNVTFRCDPISEHNRLYWYRQTLGQGPEFLTYFQNEAQLEKSRLLSDRFSAERPKGSFSTLEIQRTEQGDSAMYLCASSLAGTGGGEQFFGPGTRLTVL.

This clone has more than one count but fewer than ten. The rearrangement links TRBV12-5 to TRBJ2-7; 9 bases match TRBD1. J gave up 4 bases and V 2 bases, and 9 bases lay outside the gene matches. From germline, CDR1 is LGHNT and CDR2 FRNRAP. The CDR3 sequence is 16 residues long. The CDR3 DNA follows: TGTGCTAGTGGTTTGTTTAGGGGACAGGGTAGGTACGAGCAGTACTTC. This gives the protein CASGLFRGQGRYEQYF.

A note on this clone: Other DNA variants within this sample encode the same CDR3. The CDR3: CASSLGQNTGELFF. In DNA form, the CDR3 reads TGCGCCAGCAGCTTGGGTCAGAACACCGGGGAGCTGTTTTTT. The V gene is TRBV5-1, the J gene TRBJ2-2; D unresolved. The ends were cut back, 0 bases at V and 1 base at J, with 4 bases in the middle. This CDR3 comprises 14 residues. Germline CDR1 and CDR2: SGHRS and YFSETQ.

The genes are TRBV30 and TRBJ2-7; 9 nucleotides align to TRBD2. The CDR3 contains 16 residues. Germline V gene sequence: CDR1 GTSNPN, CDR2 SVGIG (reference sequence). J lost 7 bases, V lost 5 bases, and 18 bases had no gene match. This CDR3 reads CAWAWGAGGQVGEQYF. The CDR3 nucleotides read TGTGCCTGGGCTTGGGGAGCGGGGGGCCAGGTTGGAGAGCAGTACTTC.

This clone was detected a few times. The chain uses TRBV6-1 and TRBJ2-7; tentative D call: TRBD1 (6 bases). CDR1 is MNHNS and CDR2 is SASEGT in the germline V gene. The CDR3 is 13 residues long. V shed 5 bases and J shed 0 bases, with 8 bases lying between them. The CDR3 reads CASSQGSSYEQYF. CDR3 nucleotide sequence: TGTGCCAGCAGTCAGGGGAGCTCCTACGAGCAGTACTTC.

This rearrangement joins TRBV5-1 to TRBJ1-5; 7 bases are a match to TRBD1. V lost 0 bases to trimming and J lost 1 base; unmatched junction nucleotides: 7. This CDR3 is built from 17 residues. Germline values: CDR1 SGHRS, CDR2 YFSETQ. The CDR3 DNA sequence: TGCGCCAGCAGCTTGGTGCCAGGGGGTAGCAGCAATCAGCCCCAGCATTTT. It is translated as CASSLVPGGSSNQPQHF.

V is TRBV18 and J is TRBJ1-5; unclear D gene. Germline CDR1 and CDR2: KGHSH and LQKENI. Trimming took off 2 bases at V and 9 bases at J, with 17 bases between the two ends. This CDR3 spans 15 amino acids. The DNA for the CDR3 is TGTGCCAGCTCACCATCCAAGGGAGGCGGGTGGCCCCAGCATTTT. Its translation is CASSPSKGGGWPQHF.

CDR3 nucleotides: TGCGCCAGCAGCCGAGGACAGGGGGCTCAGCCCCAGCATTTT. It translates to CASSRGQGAQPQHF. The chain is built from TRBV4-1 and TRBJ1-5, with 11 bases matching TRBD1. The length of the CDR3 is 14 residues. V lost 4 bases to trimming and J lost 6 bases; unmatched junction nucleotides: 2. From germline, CDR1 is MGHRA and CDR2 YSYEKL.

The chain combines TRBV14 with TRBJ2-3, with TRBD1 identical over 9 bases. Unmatched junction bases numbered 9, after V lost 3 bases and J lost 8 bases. The CDR3 contains 15 residues. The germline V gene encodes CDR1 SGHDN and CDR2 FVKESK. The CDR3: CASSHPGQGFGTQYF. CDR3 in DNA: TGTGCCAGCAGCCATCCGGGACAGGGTTTCGGTACGCAGTATTTT.

This clone was found a few times. The V and J genes are TRBV6-5 and TRBJ1-1; D unresolved. This CDR3 comprises 14 residues. The V and J ends lost 6 bases and 6 bases respectively, with 17 bases between them. CDR1 is MNHEY and CDR2 is SVGAGI in the germline V gene. The CDR3 here is CASSSRRGGAEAFF. The CDR3 DNA reads TGTGCCAGCAGCTCCCGCCGGGGTGGCGCTGAAGCTTTCTTT.

The V gene is TRBV6-1, the J gene TRBJ1-5; TRBD1 might be the D (6 bases). V lost 2 bases, J lost 5 bases, and 19 bases lay in between. The CDR3 sequence is 17 residues long. Germline assignment: CDR1 MNHNS and CDR2 SASEGT. DNA for the CDR3: TGTGCCAGCAGTGAAATGCCGGCAGGGGCGTCGTATCAGCCCCAGCATTTT. Translating gives CASSEMPAGASYQPQHF.

The genes are TRBV6-5 and TRBJ1-6; TRBD1 agrees at 8 bases. V shed 6 bases, J shed 6 bases, and the junction held 7 bases outside the gene matches. The CDR3 contains 15 residues. Germline V lookup: CDR1 MNHEY, CDR2 SVGAGI. The CDR3 DNA follows: TGTGCCAGCAGGACAGGGGCAAACAGTAATTCACCCCTCCACTTT. Its protein is CASRTGANSNSPLHF.

J is TRBJ2-3 and V is TRBV29-1, with D uncertain. CDR1 is SQVTM and CDR2 is ANQGSEA in the germline V gene. V lost 7 bases and J 4 bases, leaving 12 bases between the germline ends. The length of the CDR3 is 12 residues. As DNA, the CDR3 is TGCAGCGGCGGCCCCATGGCAGATACGCAGTATTTT. Its protein product is CSGGPMADTQYF.